This is a list of T cell receptor beta chains from one sample in a study of cytomegalovirus exposure and HLA in healthy donors. The data were produced by immunoSEQ multiplex PCR, yet TCRdb's version contains in-frame clones alone and is incomplete. The table records 100,000 to 150,000 clones, more than 60% of them present only once. The source material was PBMCs. The receptors come from a woman aged 45 to 65 in good health and CMV-seropositive. CDR3s include the opening cysteine and the closing phenylalanine or tryptophan. A D gene is named only where the DNA matches it firmly. The size entry is marked missing in some rows and otherwise reads once, few, many or a size class.

size	V	J	D	CDR3	DNA
.	TRBV4-2	TRBJ2-7	.	CASSQGLSGSYEQYF	TGTGCCAGCAGCCAAGGGCTTAGCGGCTCCTACGAGCAGTACTTC
.	TRBV6-5	TRBJ1-6	.	CASSYGEGWNSPLHF	TGTGCCAGCAGTTACGGTGAGGGATGGAATTCACCCCTCCACTTT
once	TRBV5-1	TRBJ2-7	.	CASSEPAGEQYF	TGCGCCAGCAGCGAGCCGGCGGGCGAGCAGTACTTC
.	TRBV2	TRBJ2-7	.	CASSEASGARAYEQYF	TGTGCCAGCAGTGAAGCAAGCGGCGCACGGGCCTACGAGCAGTACTTC
many	TRBV6-1	TRBJ1-1	.	CASRGRTEAFF	TGTGCCAGCAGGGGGCGGACTGAAGCTTTCTTT
.	TRBV11-3	TRBJ2-7	.	CASSLGAPYEQYF	TGTGCCAGCAGCTTGGGGGCCCCCTACGAGCAGTACTTC
.	TRBV10-3	TRBJ2-7	TRBD1	CAISDGTGAYEQYF	TGTGCCATCAGTGACGGGACAGGGGCCTACGAGCAGTACTTC
.	TRBV13	TRBJ2-7	.	CASSEWRASSYEQYF	TGTGCCAGCAGTGAATGGAGGGCGAGCTCCTACGAGCAGTACTTC
few	TRBV9	TRBJ2-7	.	CASSVTAPGEQYF	TGTGCCAGCAGCGTAACTGCTCCGGGAGAGCAGTACTTC
.	TRBV18	TRBJ1-3	TRBD1	CASSPQGDSGNTIYF	TGTGCCAGCTCACCACAAGGGGACAGCGGAAACACCATATATTTT
.	TRBV7-9	TRBJ2-1	.	CASSLAVASVDEQFF	TGTGCCAGCAGCTTAGCGGTAGCTAGTGTCGATGAGCAGTTCTTC
few	TRBV2	TRBJ2-3	.	CASGRLADTQYF	TGTGCCAGTGGCAGGCTGGCAGATACGCAGTATTTT
.	TRBV6-5	TRBJ1-2	TRBD1	CASSSLTGEDGYTF	TGTGCCAGCAGTTCCCTGACAGGGGAGGACGGCTACACCTTC
.	TRBV10-2	TRBJ1-4	.	CASSESLSGKLFF	TGCGCCAGCAGTGAGTCCCTGTCCGGAAAACTGTTTTTT
.	TRBV5-1	TRBJ1-1	TRBD1	CASSPGQGITEAFF	TGCGCCAGCAGCCCGGGACAGGGGATTACTGAAGCTTTCTTT
.	TRBV5-1	TRBJ2-7	TRBD1	CASSLASDRAAHEQYF	TGCGCCAGCAGCTTGGCTTCAGACAGGGCGGCGCACGAGCAGTACTTC